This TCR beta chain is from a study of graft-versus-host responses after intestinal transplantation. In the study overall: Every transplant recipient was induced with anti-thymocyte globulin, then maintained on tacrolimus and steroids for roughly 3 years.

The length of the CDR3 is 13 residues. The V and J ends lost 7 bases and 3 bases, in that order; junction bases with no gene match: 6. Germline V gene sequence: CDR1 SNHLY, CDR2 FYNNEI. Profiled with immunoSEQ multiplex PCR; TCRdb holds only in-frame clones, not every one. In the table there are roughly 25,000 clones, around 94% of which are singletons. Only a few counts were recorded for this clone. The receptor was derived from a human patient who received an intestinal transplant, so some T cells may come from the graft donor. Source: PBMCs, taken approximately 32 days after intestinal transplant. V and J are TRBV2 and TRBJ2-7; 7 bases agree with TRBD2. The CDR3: CASKKRGNYEQYF. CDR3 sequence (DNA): TGTGCCAGCAAGAAGCGGGGAAACTACGAGCAGTACTTC.